Following are 13 T cell receptor beta chains from one sample sequenced in a study of shared clonotypes between healthy human individuals (dated by TCRdb to the early 2020s). The protocol used for the library was the immunoSEQ multiplex PCR assay. The table comes from immuneACCESS by way of TCRdb, which keeps in-frame sequences with V and J called. Part of the clones is missing from these tables; in studies checked, under half for an unresolved V gene and the rest for unknown reasons. In all, the sample holds about 1.5 million clones, and around 97% of those were seen once. In total, the top ten clones hold approximately 1.1% of the sample. Material for sequencing was naive CD4+ T cells sorted from blood. Reading the label with the study, this specimen's cell subset or site is: CD45RA+ positively selected. These receptor sequences come from a man aged 25-45 years in good health.

This clone appeared once. V usage is TRBV11-2 and J usage is TRBJ2-6; no clear D. Trimming shortened V by 1 base and J by 0 bases, and 4 bases separated the two germline ends. This CDR3 comprises 15 residues. Germline-derived CDR1 and CDR2 are SGHAT and FQNNGV. CDR3 protein: CASSLGNSGANVLTF. DNA for the CDR3: TGTGCCAGCAGCTTAGGTAACTCTGGGGCCAACGTCCTGACTTTC.

The V gene is TRBV2, the J gene TRBJ2-3, with D possibly matching TRBD2 (5 bases). The CDR3 covers 14 residues. CDR1 and CDR2 (germline): SNHLY, FYNNEI. Trimming removed 4 bases from V and 0 bases from J, with 8 bases in between. CDR3 bases: TGTGCCAGCAGTGGGAGGACTAGCACAGATACGCAGTATTTT. Translation: CASSGRTSTDTQYF.

The chain employs TRBV28 and TRBJ2-3; D unresolved. V lost 6 bases and J 6 bases, leaving 13 bases between the germline ends. Germline values: CDR1 MDHEN, CDR2 SYDVKM. The CDR3 runs to 13 residues. This CDR3 reads CASSRRPRDTQYF. In nucleotides, the CDR3 is TGTGCCAGCAGCCGACGACCCAGGGATACGCAGTATTTT.

V is TRBV5-5 and J is TRBJ2-7; D is uncertain. The V end was cut by 1 base, the J end by 7 bases, with 12 bases between. Germline V gene lookup returns CDR1 SGHKS and CDR2 YYEKEE (reference sequence). The CDR3 consists of 13 residues. CDR3 loop: CASSLSSWGEQYF. CDR3 sequence (DNA): TGTGCCAGCAGCTTGAGTTCTTGGGGAGAGCAGTACTTC.

This clone appeared a single time. The rearrangement links TRBV19 to TRBJ1-5, with D perhaps matching TRBD1 (5 bases). Germline CDR1 LNHDA, CDR2 SQIVND (reference sequence). The CDR3 covers 14 residues. V was cut by 7 bases and J by 5 bases, with 15 bases left in between. CDR3 DNA: TGTGCCAGTACCCACTGGGGAGGGGATCAGCCCCAGCATTTT. It is translated as CASTHWGGDQPQHF.

The V call is TRBV7-2, the J call TRBJ2-7; no clear D. Germline loops: CDR1 SGHTA, CDR2 FQGNSA. V shed 5 bases and J shed 3 bases, with 14 bases lying between them. The CDR3 runs to 14 residues. CDR3 region: CASSVHVLNYEQYF. In DNA form, the CDR3 reads TGTGCCAGCAGCGTTCACGTCTTAAACTACGAGCAGTACTTC.

The chain combines TRBV6-1 with TRBJ1-2; D call uncertain. Germline V gene sequence: CDR1 MNHNS, CDR2 SASEGT. Trimming took 0 bases from V and 2 from J, leaving 10 bases between them. This CDR3 contains 15 residues. CDR3 loop: CASSEAQQSNYGYTF. The CDR3 DNA sequence: TGTGCCAGCAGTGAAGCGCAACAGTCAAACTATGGCTACACCTTC.

The chain employs TRBV5-5 and TRBJ1-1; the D gene is possibly TRBD1 (6 bases). The V end was cut by 0 bases, the J end by 5 bases, with 11 bases between. Germline CDR1 and CDR2: SGHKS and YYEKEE (reference sequence). The CDR3 extends over 14 amino acids. Here the CDR3 DNA reads TGTGCCAGCAGCTTGGCCCCCAGGGGAACTGAAGCTTTCTTT. This sequence encodes CASSLAPRGTEAFF. Filled out from reference TRBV5-5 and TRBJ1-1, the complete variable domain reads DAGVTQSPTHLIKTRGQQVTLRCSPISGHKSVSWYQQVLGQGPQFIFQYYEKEERGRGNFPDRFSARQFPNYSSELNVNALLLGDSALYLCASSLAPRGTEAFFGQGTRLTVV.

The chain carries TRBV6-6 and TRBJ2-7; 7 nucleotides line up with TRBD1. This CDR3 comprises 14 residues. V shed 2 bases, J shed 3 bases, and the junction held 4 bases outside the gene matches. Germline lookup yields CDR1 MNHNY and CDR2 SVGAGI (reference sequence). The CDR3 region has the DNA TGTGCCAGCAGTTACGACAGGGACCTCTACGAGCAGTACTTC. The encoded protein is CASSYDRDLYEQYF.

The rearrangement uses TRBV9 and TRBJ2-3; possible D gene TRBD2, 5 bases. There are 15 residues in the CDR3. Germline V gene sequence: CDR1 SGDLS, CDR2 YYNGEE. Trimming removed 7 bases from V and 1 base from J, with 16 bases in between. CDR3 nucleotide sequence: TGTGCCAGCGGACCTGTAGCGCTGCGCACAGATACGCAGTATTTT. Translated: CASGPVALRTDTQYF.

The chain combines TRBV7-9 with TRBJ2-3, with a possible D match to TRBD1 (5 bases). V was trimmed by 1 base and J by 0 bases, leaving 11 bases between them. Germline V gene data show CDR1 as SEHNR and CDR2 as FQNEAQ (reference sequence). This CDR3 is built from 16 residues. The CDR3 bases are TGTGCCAGCAGCTTAGGGGTCTCAGGGAGCACAGATACGCAGTATTTT. Translation gives CASSLGVSGSTDTQYF. Full variable domain (rest looked up from reference TRBV7-9 and TRBJ2-3): DTGVSQNPRHKITKRGQNVTFRCDPISEHNRLYWYRQTLGQGPEFLTYFQNEAQLEKSRLLSDRFSAERPKGSFSTLEIQRTEQGDSAMYLCASSLGVSGSTDTQYFGPGTRLTVL.

This sequence joins TRBV11-3 and TRBJ2-2; D not resolved. Germline CDR1 reads SGHNT; CDR2 reads YENEEA. The length of the CDR3 is 16 residues. The ends were cut back, 1 base at V and 0 bases at J, with 9 bases in the middle. The CDR3 sequence: CASSLVSGPNTGELFF. For the CDR3, the DNA is TGTGCCAGCAGCTTAGTTTCCGGGCCGAACACCGGGGAGCTGTTTTTT.

This chain uses TRBV30 with TRBJ2-3; 11 nucleotides align to TRBD2. The CDR3 sequence is 17 residues long. Germline values: CDR1 GTSNPN, CDR2 SVGIG (reference sequence). Trimming took 2 bases from V and 2 from J; bases not matched to a gene: 9. CDR3 DNA: TGTGCCTGGAGTTCCTCCCCACTAGCGGGAGACACAGATACGCAGTATTTT. Encoded protein: CAWSSSPLAGDTDTQYF.